This TCR beta chain was recovered during a study of blood T cell repertoires in COVID-19. Germline CDR1 is SGHVS and CDR2 is FQNEAQ. This CDR3 comprises 14 residues. Trimming removed 4 bases from V and 6 bases from J; junction bases left unmatched: 5. Clones were sequenced by immunoSEQ multiplex PCR, and TCRdb holds only the in-frame ones, with some missing. There are roughly 240,000 clones in the sample; roughly 90% occur only once, and around 2.6% lies in the top ten. Input material: PBMCs or T cells enriched from blood (not recorded which). This TCR came from a woman aged 30 to 39 with acute COVID-19. This chain links TRBV7-8 with TRBJ1-4; TRBD1 matches at 7 bases. The CDR3: CASSSRDSHEKLFF. Here the CDR3 DNA reads TGTGCCAGCAGCTCCCGGGACAGTCATGAAAAACTGTTTTTT.